This T cell receptor (beta chain) derives from a study of blood T cell repertoires in COVID-19. Whole-study context: Researchers got acute and convalescent COVID-19 samples from the United States, Italy and Spain. The cDNA or gDNA used as material had been derived from T cells, B-cell-depleted T cells, or PBMCs.

The authors' processing: The assay estimated nucleated cells by amplifying reference gene primers. This table comes from immunoSEQ multiplex PCR, and its TCRdb copy is limited to in-frame clones, with some not included. V and J calls and clone size are given by that table; D and trimming were obtained from the DNA. Seen here are 20,000 to 30,000 clones, over 75% observed once, and the top ten hold roughly 22%. The trim removed 4 bases at V and 2 bases at J, leaving 12 bases unmatched. The CDR3 length is 19 residues. Germline V gives CDR1 MNHNS, CDR2 SASEGT. This clonotype was obtained from a man in his sixties or seventies in a cohort sampled during active COVID-19. The V call is TRBV6-1, the J call TRBJ2-6; 9 bases are shared with TRBD1. The sample taken for sequencing was peripheral blood. The CDR3 spells CASSGGTGNYMTGANVLTF. DNA for the CDR3: TGTGCCAGCAGTGGGGGGACAGGGAACTATATGACTGGGGCCAACGTCCTGACTTTC.